One and the same sample provided the 24 T cell receptor beta chains below, sequenced in a study of blood T cell repertoires in COVID-19. Method: immunoSEQ multiplex PCR; TCRdb's copy keeps in-frame clones and lacks some. The data show about 310,000 clones, approximately 89% seen once. Sequencing was done on a sample of peripheral blood. These receptors were collected from a woman aged 50 to 60 who had recovered from COVID-19.

Notes on this clone: The CDR3 ends on some other residue instead of the conserved phenylalanine or tryptophan, so this is likely a read error. Because the CDR3's place on the DNA is in doubt, the DNA is left out and the CDR3 is given as listed by TCRdb. V gene TRBV28 combines with J gene TRBJ2-3; the table names TRBD2, a call not compared with the DNA. From germline, CDR1 is MDHEN and CDR2 SYDVKM. The CDR3 length equals 13 residues, ends included. The CDR3 reads CASSTTTTSGGIT.

This clone was found once. CDR3 sequence: CASSRLLAGGSYEQFF. For the CDR3, the DNA is TGTGCCAGCAGCCGACTACTAGCGGGAGGGAGCTATGAGCAGTTCTTC. The rearrangement links TRBV5-8 to TRBJ2-1; 13 bases match TRBD2. V was pared by 4 bases and J by 8 bases, with 9 bases of the junction left unmatched. Germline CDR1 SGHTS, CDR2 YDEGEE. The CDR3 extends over 16 amino acids.

The V and J genes are TRBV11-2 and TRBJ2-2, with D tentatively TRBD2 (6 bases). With 5 bases removed from V and 7 bases from J, the gap between germline ends came to 14 bases. CDR3 length: 14 amino acids. Germline CDR1 is SGHAT and CDR2 is FQNNGV. The CDR3 reads CASSRNVGGGELFF. The CDR3 nucleotides read TGTGCCAGCAGCCGTAACGTGGGGGGCGGGGAGCTGTTTTTT.

The CDR3 nucleotides read TGTGCCAGCAGCATACACGCCCAAGAGACCCAGTACTTC. This gives the protein CASSIHAQETQYF. This chain uses TRBV13 with TRBJ2-5; D remains ambiguous. CDR1 is PRHDT and CDR2 is FYEKMQ in the germline V gene (reference sequence). V lost 5 bases to trimming and J lost 1 base, with 8 bases between them. This CDR3 has 13 residues.

The J gene is TRBJ2-5, the V gene TRBV9, with a possible D match to TRBD1 (6 bases). Looked up from germline, CDR1 is SGDLS and CDR2 is YYNGEE. This CDR3 spans 15 amino acids. Trimming removed 0 bases from V and 4 bases from J, with 13 bases in between. The CDR3 loop reads CASSVGPGRGETQYF. The CDR3 bases are TGTGCCAGCAGCGTAGGACCAGGCAGGGGAGAGACCCAGTACTTC.

V and J are TRBV28 and TRBJ1-4, with D unresolved. Germline CDR1 MDHEN, CDR2 SYDVKM. This CDR3 is 16 amino acids long. Trimming removed 1 base from V and 8 bases from J, with 17 bases in between. CDR3 in DNA: TGTGCCAGCAGTTTATTCGGTTCGAGAAAGAGGGAAAAACTGTTTTTT. Translating gives CASSLFGSRKREKLFF.

This chain links TRBV11-1 with TRBJ2-3; D perhaps matches TRBD2 (6 bases). This CDR3 contains 14 residues. The germline V gene encodes CDR1 SGHAT and CDR2 FQDESV (reference sequence). Trimming removed 4 bases at V and 8 bases at J, with 16 bases between. CDR3 nucleotide sequence: TGTGCCAGCAGCTCAAGGGCGCTGGGGGGTACGCAGTATTTT. It encodes CASSSRALGGTQYF.

The genes are TRBV7-3 and TRBJ2-3; maybe TRBD1 (8 bases). The ends were cut back, 4 bases at V and 4 bases at J, with 12 bases in the middle. The CDR3 is 14 amino acids. CDR1 is SGHTA and CDR2 is FQGTGA in the germline V gene. The CDR3 DNA follows: TGTGCCAGCAGCTACAGGGGGGGCCCAGATACGCAGTATTTT. It yields the protein CASSYRGGPDTQYF.

Of note for this clone: At one boundary the junction diverges from the germline segment, which might be a read error. J is TRBJ1-4 and V is TRBV4-2; D gene unclear. Germline CDR1 reads LGHNA; CDR2 reads YNFKEQ. This CDR3 contains 14 residues. In DNA, the CDR3 is TGTGCCAGCAGCCAAGAACGGGGTGGCAGGTTGCGTGTTTTT. Translated: CASSQERGGRLRVF.

V usage is TRBV7-2 and J usage is TRBJ1-4; D is ambiguous. Germline V gene lookup returns CDR1 SGHTA and CDR2 FQGNSA. The CDR3 consists of 18 residues. Trimming removed 5 bases at V and 1 base at J, with 20 bases between. CDR3 region: CASSNRVLGAGTNEKLFF. The CDR3 DNA reads as TGTGCCAGCAGCAACCGGGTCCTCGGCGCCGGAACTAATGAAAAACTGTTTTTT.

This rearrangement joins TRBV7-2 to TRBJ2-5, with D hard to call. From germline, CDR1 is SGHTA and CDR2 FQGNSA. The CDR3 extends over 11 amino acids. The V end lost 4 bases, the J end lost 5 bases, and 5 bases lay between the germline ends. The CDR3 region has the DNA TGTGCCAGCAGCTCCCTCGAGACCCAGTACTTC. Translated: CASSSLETQYF. The whole variable domain, filled in from reference TRBV7-2 and TRBJ2-5, reads GAGVSQSPSNKVTEKGKDVELRCDPISGHTALYWYRQSLGQGLEFLIYFQGNSAPDKSGLPSDRFSAERTGGSVSTLTIQRTQQEDSAVYLCASSSLETQYFGPGTRLLVL.

This chain uses TRBV5-8 with TRBJ1-2; D is unresolved. This CDR3 has 13 amino acids. V was pared by 4 bases and J by 1 base, with 8 bases between. Germline CDR1 and CDR2: SGHTS and YDEGEE. Written as DNA, the CDR3 is TGTGCCAGCAGCGGACTATTTAACTATGGCTACACCTTC. Protein product: CASSGLFNYGYTF.

This rearrangement joins TRBV28 to TRBJ2-7; tentative D call: TRBD2 (6 bases). The CDR3 has 14 amino acids. In germline, CDR1 is MDHEN, CDR2 SYDVKM. Trimming removed 3 bases from V and 0 bases from J, with 9 bases in between. The CDR3 is CASSLDGSSYEQYF. CDR3 coding DNA: TGTGCCAGCAGTTTGGACGGGAGCTCCTACGAGCAGTACTTC.

The DNA for the CDR3 is TGTGCCAGCAGTTATCCCGGGGGGGAGCAGTACTTC. It codes for CASSYPGGEQYF. The V gene is TRBV6-2 or TRBV6-3, the J gene TRBJ2-7; 7 nucleotides line up with TRBD2. The CDR3 is 12 residues long. Trimming cost V 3 bases and J 7 bases; bases outside gene matches: 3. Germline V CDR1 and CDR2: MNHEY, SVGEGT.

This clone was picked up one time. The chain is built from TRBV3-1 (or the pseudogene TRBV3-2) and TRBJ1-1; D is possibly TRBD1 (5 bases). V lost 3 bases to trimming and J lost 0 bases, with 8 bases between them. The CDR3 totals 14 residues. CDR1 is LGHDT, CDR2 YNNKEL, per germline (reference sequence). The CDR3 DNA follows: TGTGCCAGCAGCCATGGGGCCATGAACACTGAAGCTTTCTTT. Translated: CASSHGAMNTEAFF.

The V gene is TRBV24-1, the J gene TRBJ2-3, with 9 nucleotides matching TRBD1. V lost 3 bases and J lost 4; bases outside the gene matches: 7. The CDR3 runs to 16 residues. The germline V gene encodes CDR1 KGHDR and CDR2 SFDVKD. The CDR3 nucleotides read TGTGCCACCAGTGATCCCACCGGGACAGGGTCAGATACGCAGTATTTT. It is translated as CATSDPTGTGSDTQYF.

This rearrangement joins TRBV11-2 to TRBJ1-3, with D tentatively TRBD1 (6 bases). The CDR3 totals 16 residues. In germline, CDR1 is SGHAT, CDR2 FQNNGV. V gave up 5 bases and J gave up 3 bases, with 17 bases separating them. This CDR3 is CASSPLRGGYGNTIYF. The CDR3 DNA reads as TGTGCCAGCAGCCCACTAAGGGGGGGGTATGGAAACACCATATATTTT.

V is TRBV7-2 and J is TRBJ2-7, with TRBD1 identical over 10 bases. Germline assignment: CDR1 SGHTA and CDR2 FQGNSA. The length of the CDR3 is 14 residues. V gave up 6 bases and J gave up 5 bases; unmatched junction bases: 7. CDR3 nucleotide sequence: TGTGCCAGCAGTTTGGGACAGGGGAACCACGAGCAGTACTTC. This codes for CASSLGQGNHEQYF.

V gene TRBV6-2 or TRBV6-3 combines with J gene TRBJ2-7; 10 bases agree with TRBD2. This CDR3 region has 15 residues. Trimming cost V 5 bases and J 4 bases; bases outside gene matches: 8. Per germline, CDR1 MNHEY and CDR2 SVGEGT. The CDR3 loop reads CASSTLAGKQYEQYF. For the CDR3, the DNA is TGTGCCAGCAGTACACTAGCGGGGAAACAATACGAGCAGTACTTC.

The chain couples TRBV27 to TRBJ2-1, with D perhaps matching TRBD2 (6 bases). This CDR3 region has 14 residues. The germline V gene encodes CDR1 MNHEY and CDR2 SMNVEV (reference sequence). The V gene lost 0 bases and the J gene lost 4 bases, with 7 bases spanning the gap. The CDR3 sequence: CASSLSGGYNEQFF. The CDR3 DNA reads as TGTGCCAGCAGTTTATCGGGGGGATACAATGAGCAGTTCTTC.

The J gene is TRBJ2-2, the V gene TRBV2; D call uncertain. The length of the CDR3 is 14 residues. The ends were cut back, 0 bases at V and 8 bases at J, with 10 bases in the middle. CDR1 and CDR2 from the germline V gene are SNHLY and FYNNEI. Here the CDR3 reads CASSEAPRGGELFF. The CDR3 nucleotides read TGTGCCAGCAGTGAAGCGCCAAGAGGAGGGGAGCTGTTTTTT.

The chain links TRBV19 to TRBJ2-3, with 9 bases that match TRBD2. CDR1 LNHDA and CDR2 SQIVND come from the germline V gene (reference sequence). This CDR3 contains 17 residues. V trimming: 0 bases; J trimming: 5 bases; junction bases outside the gene matches: 9. CDR3 sequence (DNA): TGTGCCAGTAGTATAGATCCTAATCTAGCGGGGATAGATACGCAGTATTTT. This sequence encodes CASSIDPNLAGIDTQYF.

The chain uses TRBV19 and TRBJ1-2; D is ambiguous. The CDR3 contains 13 residues. Trimming took 7 bases from V and 0 from J, leaving 9 bases between them. The V gene's germline CDR1 is LNHDA and CDR2 SQIVND (reference sequence). CDR3 bases: TGTGCCAGTATGGGCAGACCTAACTATGGCTACACCTTC. It specifies CASMGRPNYGYTF.

The table lists this clone with a count of one. V is TRBV28 and J is TRBJ1-1; D gene unclear. The CDR3 loop spans 14 amino acids. Germline CDR1 and CDR2: MDHEN and SYDVKM. With 5 bases removed from V and 4 bases from J, the gap between germline ends came to 14 bases. CDR3 DNA: TGTGCCAGCAGTCCCCACGAGGGAGGCACTGAAGCTTTCTTT. Its translation: CASSPHEGGTEAFF.